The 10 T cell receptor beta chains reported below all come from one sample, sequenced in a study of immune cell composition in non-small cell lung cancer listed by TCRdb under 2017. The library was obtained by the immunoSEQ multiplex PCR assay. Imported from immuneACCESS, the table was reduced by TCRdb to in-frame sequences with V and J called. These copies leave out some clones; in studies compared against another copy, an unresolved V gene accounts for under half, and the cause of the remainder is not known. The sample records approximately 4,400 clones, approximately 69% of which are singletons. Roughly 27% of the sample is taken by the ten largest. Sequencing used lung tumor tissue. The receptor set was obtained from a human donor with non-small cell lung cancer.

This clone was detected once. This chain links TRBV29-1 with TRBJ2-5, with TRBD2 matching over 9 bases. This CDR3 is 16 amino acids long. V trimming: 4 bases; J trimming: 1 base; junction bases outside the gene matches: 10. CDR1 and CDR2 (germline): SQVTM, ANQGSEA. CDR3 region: CSVVVGAGGVQETQYF. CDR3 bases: TGCAGCGTTGTGGTCGGGGCGGGAGGGGTCCAAGAGACCCAGTACTTC.

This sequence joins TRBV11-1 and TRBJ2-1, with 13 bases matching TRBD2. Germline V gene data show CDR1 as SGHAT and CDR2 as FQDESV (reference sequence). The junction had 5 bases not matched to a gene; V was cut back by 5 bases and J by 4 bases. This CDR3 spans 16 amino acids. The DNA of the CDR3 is TGTGCCAGCAGCAGGACTAGCGGGAGTTTGTACAATGAGCAGTTCTTC. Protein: CASSRTSGSLYNEQFF. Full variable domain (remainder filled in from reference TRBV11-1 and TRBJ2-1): EAEVAQSPRYKITEKSQAVAFWCDPISGHATLYWYRQILGQGPELLVQFQDESVVDDSQLPKDRFSAERLKGVDSTLKIQPAELGDSAMYLCASSRTSGSLYNEQFFGPGTRLTVL.

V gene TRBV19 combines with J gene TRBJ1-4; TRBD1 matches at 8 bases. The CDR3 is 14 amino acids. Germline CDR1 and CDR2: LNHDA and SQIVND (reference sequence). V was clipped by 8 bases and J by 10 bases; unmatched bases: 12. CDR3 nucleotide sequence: TGTGCCAGTGGGGGGACAGGAGAAGGGAGAAAACTGTTTTTT. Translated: CASGGTGEGRKLFF.

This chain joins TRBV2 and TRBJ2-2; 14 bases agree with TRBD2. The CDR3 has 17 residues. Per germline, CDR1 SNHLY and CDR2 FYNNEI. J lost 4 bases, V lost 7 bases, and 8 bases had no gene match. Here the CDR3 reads CASIGLAGGQGTGELFF. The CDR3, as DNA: TGTGCCAGCATTGGACTAGCGGGAGGCCAGGGCACCGGGGAGCTGTTTTTT.

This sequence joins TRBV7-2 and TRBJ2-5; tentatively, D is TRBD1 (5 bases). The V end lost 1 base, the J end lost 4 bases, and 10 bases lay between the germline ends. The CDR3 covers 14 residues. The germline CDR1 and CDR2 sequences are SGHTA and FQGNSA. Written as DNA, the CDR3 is TGTGCCAGCAGCTTAGACAGGTGGGGAGAGACCCAGTACTTC. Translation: CASSLDRWGETQYF.

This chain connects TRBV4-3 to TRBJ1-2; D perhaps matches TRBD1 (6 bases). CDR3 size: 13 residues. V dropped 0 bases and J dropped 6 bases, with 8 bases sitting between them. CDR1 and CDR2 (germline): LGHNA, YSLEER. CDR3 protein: CASSQEGADGYTF. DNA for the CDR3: TGCGCCAGCAGCCAAGAGGGGGCTGATGGCTACACCTTC.

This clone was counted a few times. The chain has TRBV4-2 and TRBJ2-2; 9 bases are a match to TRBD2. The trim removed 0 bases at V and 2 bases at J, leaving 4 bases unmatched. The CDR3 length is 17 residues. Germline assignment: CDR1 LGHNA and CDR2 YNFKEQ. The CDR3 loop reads CASSQDTREGNTGELFF. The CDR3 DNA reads TGTGCCAGCAGCCAAGACACGCGGGAGGGCAACACCGGGGAGCTGTTTTTT.

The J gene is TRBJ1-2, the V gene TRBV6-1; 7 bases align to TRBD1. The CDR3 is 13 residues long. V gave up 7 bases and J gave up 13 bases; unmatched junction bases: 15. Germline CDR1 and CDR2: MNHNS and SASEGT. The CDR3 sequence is CASNSGVGQQGTF. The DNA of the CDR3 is TGTGCCAGCAATTCAGGGGTGGGACAGCAGGGCACCTTC.

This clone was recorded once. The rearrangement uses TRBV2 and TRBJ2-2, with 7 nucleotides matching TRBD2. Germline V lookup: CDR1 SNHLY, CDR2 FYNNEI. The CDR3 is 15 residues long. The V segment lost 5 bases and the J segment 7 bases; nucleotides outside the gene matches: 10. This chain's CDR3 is CASSFSGGSIGELFF. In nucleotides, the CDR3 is TGTGCCAGCAGTTTTTCGGGAGGATCTATCGGGGAGCTGTTTTTT.

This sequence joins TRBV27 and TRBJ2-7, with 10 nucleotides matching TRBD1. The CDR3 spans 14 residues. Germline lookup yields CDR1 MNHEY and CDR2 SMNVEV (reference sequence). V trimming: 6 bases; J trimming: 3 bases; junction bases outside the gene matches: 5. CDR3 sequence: CASSHRDRGYEQYF. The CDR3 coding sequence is TGTGCCAGCAGCCATAGGGACAGGGGCTACGAGCAGTACTTC.